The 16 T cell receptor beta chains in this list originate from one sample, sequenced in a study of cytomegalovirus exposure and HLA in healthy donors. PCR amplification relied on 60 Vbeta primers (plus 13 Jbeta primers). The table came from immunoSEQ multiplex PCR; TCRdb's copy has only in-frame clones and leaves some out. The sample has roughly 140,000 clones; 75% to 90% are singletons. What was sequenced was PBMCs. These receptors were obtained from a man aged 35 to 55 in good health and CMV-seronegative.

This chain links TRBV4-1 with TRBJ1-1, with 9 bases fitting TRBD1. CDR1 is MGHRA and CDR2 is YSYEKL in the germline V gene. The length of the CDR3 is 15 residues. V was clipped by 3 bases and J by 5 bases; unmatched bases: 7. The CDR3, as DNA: TGCGCCAGCAGCCAGATGACAGGGGGAAGTACTGAAGCTTTCTTT. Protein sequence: CASSQMTGGSTEAFF.

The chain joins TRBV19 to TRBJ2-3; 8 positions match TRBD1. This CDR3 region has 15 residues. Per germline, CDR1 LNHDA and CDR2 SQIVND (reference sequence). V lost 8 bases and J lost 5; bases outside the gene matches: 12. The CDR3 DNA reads TGTGCCAGTCTGCCTTTCGGGACAGGAGGAGATACGCAGTATTTT. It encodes CASLPFGTGGDTQYF.

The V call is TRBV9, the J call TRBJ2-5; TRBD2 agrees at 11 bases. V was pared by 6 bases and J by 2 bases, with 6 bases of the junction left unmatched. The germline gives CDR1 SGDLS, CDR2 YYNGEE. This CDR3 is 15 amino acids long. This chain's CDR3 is CASTGGLAVQETQYF. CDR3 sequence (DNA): TGTGCCAGCACCGGGGGACTAGCGGTTCAAGAGACCCAGTACTTC.

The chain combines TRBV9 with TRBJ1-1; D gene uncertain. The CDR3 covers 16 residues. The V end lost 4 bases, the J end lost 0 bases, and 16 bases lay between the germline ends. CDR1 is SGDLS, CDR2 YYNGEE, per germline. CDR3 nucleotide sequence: TGTGCCAGCAGCCAGACCGACTTCCGGATGAACACTGAAGCTTTCTTT. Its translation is CASSQTDFRMNTEAFF.

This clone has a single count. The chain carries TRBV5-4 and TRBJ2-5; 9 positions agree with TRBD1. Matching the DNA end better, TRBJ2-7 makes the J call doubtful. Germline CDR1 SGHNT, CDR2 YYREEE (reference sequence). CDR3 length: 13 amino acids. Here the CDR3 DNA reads TGTGCCAGCAGGGGACAGGGCAGCAGCGAGCAGTACTTC. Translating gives CASRGQGSSEQYF.

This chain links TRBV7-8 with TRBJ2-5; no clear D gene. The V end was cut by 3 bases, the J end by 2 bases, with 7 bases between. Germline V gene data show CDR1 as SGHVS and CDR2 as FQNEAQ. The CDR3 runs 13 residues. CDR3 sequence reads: CASSFGWQETQYF. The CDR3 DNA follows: TGTGCCAGCAGCTTTGGCTGGCAAGAGACCCAGTACTTC.

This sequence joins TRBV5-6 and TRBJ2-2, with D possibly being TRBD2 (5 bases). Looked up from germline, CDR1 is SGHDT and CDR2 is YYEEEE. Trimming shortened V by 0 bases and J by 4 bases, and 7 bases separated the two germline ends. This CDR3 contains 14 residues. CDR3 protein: CASSLERGTGELFF. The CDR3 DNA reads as TGTGCCAGCAGCTTGGAACGGGGCACCGGGGAGCTGTTTTTT.

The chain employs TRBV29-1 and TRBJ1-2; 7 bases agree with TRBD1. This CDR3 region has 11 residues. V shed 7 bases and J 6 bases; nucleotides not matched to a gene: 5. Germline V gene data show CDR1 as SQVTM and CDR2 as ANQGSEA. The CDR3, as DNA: TGCAGCGCCCAACAGGGGCATGGCTACACCTTC. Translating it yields CSAQQGHGYTF.

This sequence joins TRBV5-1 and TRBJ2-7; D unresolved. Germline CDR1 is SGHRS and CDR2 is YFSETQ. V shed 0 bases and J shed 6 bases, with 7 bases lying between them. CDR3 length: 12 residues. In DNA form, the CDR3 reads TGCGCCAGCAGCTTGGCCCCGTCCGAGCAGTACTTC. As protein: CASSLAPSEQYF.

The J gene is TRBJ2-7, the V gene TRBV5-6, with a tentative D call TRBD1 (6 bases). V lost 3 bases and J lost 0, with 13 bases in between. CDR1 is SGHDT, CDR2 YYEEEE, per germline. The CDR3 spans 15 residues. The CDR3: CASSYFRDISYEQYF. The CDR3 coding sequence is TGTGCCAGCAGCTACTTCCGGGACATCTCCTACGAGCAGTACTTC.

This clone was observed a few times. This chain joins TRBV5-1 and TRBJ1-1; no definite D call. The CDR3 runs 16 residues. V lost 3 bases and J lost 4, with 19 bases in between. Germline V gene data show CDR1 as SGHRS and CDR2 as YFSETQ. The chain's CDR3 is CASSSGRGGLGTEAFF. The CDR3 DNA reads TGCGCCAGCAGCTCCGGTCGGGGTGGGTTGGGCACTGAAGCTTTCTTT.

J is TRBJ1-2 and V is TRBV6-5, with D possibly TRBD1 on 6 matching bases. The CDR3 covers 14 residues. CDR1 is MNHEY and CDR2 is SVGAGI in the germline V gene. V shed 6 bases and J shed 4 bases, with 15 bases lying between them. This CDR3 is CASRTGGAGYGYTF. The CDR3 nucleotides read TGTGCCAGCAGGACTGGGGGGGCCGGCTATGGCTACACCTTC.

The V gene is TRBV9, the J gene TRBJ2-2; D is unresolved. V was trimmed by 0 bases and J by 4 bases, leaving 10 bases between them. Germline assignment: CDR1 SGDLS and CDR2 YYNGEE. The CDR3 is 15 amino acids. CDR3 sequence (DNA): TGTGCCAGCAGCGTAGGTGTGAGTTTCACCGGGGAGCTGTTTTTT. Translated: CASSVGVSFTGELFF. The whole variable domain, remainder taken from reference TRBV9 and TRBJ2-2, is DSGVTQTPKHLITATGQRVTLRCSPRSGDLSVYWYQQSLDQGLQFLIQYYNGEERAKGNILERFSAQQFPDLHSELNLSSLELGDSALYFCASSVGVSFTGELFFGEGSRLTVL.

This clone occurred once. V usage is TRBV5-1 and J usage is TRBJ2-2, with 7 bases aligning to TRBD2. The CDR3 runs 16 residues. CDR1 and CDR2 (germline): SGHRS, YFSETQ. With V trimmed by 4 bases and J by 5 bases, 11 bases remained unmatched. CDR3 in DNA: TGCGCCAGCAGCCTTGGTATGGCGGGGGAAACCGGGGAGCTGTTTTTT. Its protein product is CASSLGMAGETGELFF.

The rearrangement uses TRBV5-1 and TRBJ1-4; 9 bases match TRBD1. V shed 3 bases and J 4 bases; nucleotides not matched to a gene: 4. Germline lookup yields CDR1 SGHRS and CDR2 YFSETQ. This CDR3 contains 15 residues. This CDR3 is CASSYGDRDNEKLFF. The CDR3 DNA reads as TGCGCCAGCAGCTACGGGGACAGGGATAATGAAAAACTGTTTTTT.

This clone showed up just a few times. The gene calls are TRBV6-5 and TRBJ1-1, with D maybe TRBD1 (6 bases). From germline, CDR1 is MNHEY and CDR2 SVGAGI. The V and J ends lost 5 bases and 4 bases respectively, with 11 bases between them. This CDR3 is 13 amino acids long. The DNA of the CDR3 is TGTGCCAGCAGTACACAGGGAGCCACTGAAGCTTTCTTT. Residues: CASSTQGATEAFF.